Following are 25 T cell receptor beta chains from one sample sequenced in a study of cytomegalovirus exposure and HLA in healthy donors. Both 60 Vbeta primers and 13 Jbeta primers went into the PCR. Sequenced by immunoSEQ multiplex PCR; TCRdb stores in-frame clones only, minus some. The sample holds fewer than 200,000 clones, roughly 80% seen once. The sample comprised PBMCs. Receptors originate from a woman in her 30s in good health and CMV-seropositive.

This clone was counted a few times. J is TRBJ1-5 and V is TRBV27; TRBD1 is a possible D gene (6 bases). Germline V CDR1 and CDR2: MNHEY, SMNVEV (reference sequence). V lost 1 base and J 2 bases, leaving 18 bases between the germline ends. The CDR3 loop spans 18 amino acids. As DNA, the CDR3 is TGTGCCAGCAGTTTATATTTCCCCACAGGGAATCGCAATCAGCCCCAGCATTTT. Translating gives CASSLYFPTGNRNQPQHF.

CDR3 nucleotide sequence: TGTGCCAGCAGTCGGACAGGGCGCGAAGATACGCAGTATTTT. Amino acid sequence: CASSRTGREDTQYF. The chain has TRBV2 and TRBJ2-3; 8 bases line up with TRBD1. V was clipped by 5 bases and J by 5 bases; unmatched bases: 6. CDR3 length: 14 residues. Germline CDR1 reads SNHLY; CDR2 reads FYNNEI.

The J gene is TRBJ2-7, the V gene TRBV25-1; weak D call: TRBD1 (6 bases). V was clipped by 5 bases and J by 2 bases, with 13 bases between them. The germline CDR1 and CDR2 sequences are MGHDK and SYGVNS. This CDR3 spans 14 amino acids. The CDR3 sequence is CASSPPGHTYEQYF. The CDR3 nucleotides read TGTGCCAGCAGTCCGCCGGGACACACCTACGAGCAGTACTTC.

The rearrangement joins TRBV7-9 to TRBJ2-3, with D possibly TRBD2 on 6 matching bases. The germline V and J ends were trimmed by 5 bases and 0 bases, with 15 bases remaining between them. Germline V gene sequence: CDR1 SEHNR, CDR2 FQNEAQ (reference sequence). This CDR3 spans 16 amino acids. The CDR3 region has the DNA TGTGCCAGCAGCGGAGGGGTGGCCCTAAGCACAGATACGCAGTATTTT. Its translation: CASSGGVALSTDTQYF.

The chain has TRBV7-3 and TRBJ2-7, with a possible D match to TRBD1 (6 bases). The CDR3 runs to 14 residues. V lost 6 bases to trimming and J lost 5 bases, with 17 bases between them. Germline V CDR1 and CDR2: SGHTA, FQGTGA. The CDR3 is CASRKTGTTDEQYF. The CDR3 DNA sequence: TGTGCCAGCAGGAAGACAGGCACGACGGACGAGCAGTACTTC.

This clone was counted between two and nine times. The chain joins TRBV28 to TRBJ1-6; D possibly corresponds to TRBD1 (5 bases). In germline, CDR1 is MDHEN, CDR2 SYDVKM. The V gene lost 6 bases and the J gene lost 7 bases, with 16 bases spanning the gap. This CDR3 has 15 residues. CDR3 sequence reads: CASRESPGLNSPLHF. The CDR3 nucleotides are TGTGCCAGCAGAGAGAGTCCGGGACTAAATTCACCCCTCCACTTT. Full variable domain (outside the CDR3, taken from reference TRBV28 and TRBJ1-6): DVKVTQSSRYLVKRTGEKVFLECVQDMDHENMFWYRQDPGLGLRLIYFSYDVKMKEKGDIPEGYSVSREKKERFSLILESASTNQTSMYLCASRESPGLNSPLHFGNGTRLTVT.

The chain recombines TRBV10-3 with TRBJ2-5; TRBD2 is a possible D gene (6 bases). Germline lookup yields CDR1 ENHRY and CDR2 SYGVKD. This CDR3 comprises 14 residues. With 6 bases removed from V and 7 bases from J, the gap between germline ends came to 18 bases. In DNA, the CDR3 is TGTGCCATCAGAGAGACAGCGGGTCCAGGGACCCAGTACTTC. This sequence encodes CAIRETAGPGTQYF.

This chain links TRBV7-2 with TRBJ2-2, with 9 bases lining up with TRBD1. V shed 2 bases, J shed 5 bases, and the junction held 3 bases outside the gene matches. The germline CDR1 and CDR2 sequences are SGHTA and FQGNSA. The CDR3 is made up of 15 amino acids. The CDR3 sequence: CASSLRTGETGELFF. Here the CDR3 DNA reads TGTGCCAGCAGCTTAAGGACAGGGGAAACCGGGGAGCTGTTTTTT. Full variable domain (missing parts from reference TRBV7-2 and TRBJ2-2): GAGVSQSPSNKVTEKGKDVELRCDPISGHTALYWYRQSLGQGLEFLIYFQGNSAPDKSGLPSDRFSAERTGGSVSTLTIQRTQQEDSAVYLCASSLRTGETGELFFGEGSRLTVL.

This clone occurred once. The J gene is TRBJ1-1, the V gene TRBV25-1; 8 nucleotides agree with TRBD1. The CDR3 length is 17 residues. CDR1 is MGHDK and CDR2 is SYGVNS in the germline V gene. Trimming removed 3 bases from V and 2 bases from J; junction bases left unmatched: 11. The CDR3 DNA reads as TGTGCCAGCAGTGACCGACAGGGGTCAATTGGAAACACTGAAGCTTTCTTT. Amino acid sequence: CASSDRQGSIGNTEAFF.

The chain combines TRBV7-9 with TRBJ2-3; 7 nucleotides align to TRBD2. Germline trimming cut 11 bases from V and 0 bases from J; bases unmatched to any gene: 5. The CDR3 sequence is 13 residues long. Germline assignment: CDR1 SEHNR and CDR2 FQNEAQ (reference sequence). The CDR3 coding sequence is TGTGCCGGAGCGGGGACGAGCACAGATACGCAGTATTTT. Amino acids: CAGAGTSTDTQYF.

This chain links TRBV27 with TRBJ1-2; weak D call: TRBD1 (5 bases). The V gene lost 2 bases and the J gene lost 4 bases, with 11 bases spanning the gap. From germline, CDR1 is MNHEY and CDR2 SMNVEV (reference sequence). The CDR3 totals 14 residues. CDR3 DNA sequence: TGTGCCAGCAGTTTAAGGGGCTGGGGCTATGGCTACACCTTC. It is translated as CASSLRGWGYGYTF.

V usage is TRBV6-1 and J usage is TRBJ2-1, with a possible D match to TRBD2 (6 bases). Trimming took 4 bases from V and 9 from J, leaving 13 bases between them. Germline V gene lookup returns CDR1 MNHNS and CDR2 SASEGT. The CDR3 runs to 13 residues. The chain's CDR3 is CASSVGTLREQFF. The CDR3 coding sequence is TGTGCCAGCAGTGTAGGGACTTTACGTGAGCAGTTCTTC.

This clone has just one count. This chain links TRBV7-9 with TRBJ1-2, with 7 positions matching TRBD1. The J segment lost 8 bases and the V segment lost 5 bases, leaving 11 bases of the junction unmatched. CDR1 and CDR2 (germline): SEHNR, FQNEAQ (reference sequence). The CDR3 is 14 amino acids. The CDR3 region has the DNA TGTGCCAGCAGCCTCCAGGACAGGCTGGAAGGCTACACCTTC. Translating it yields CASSLQDRLEGYTF.

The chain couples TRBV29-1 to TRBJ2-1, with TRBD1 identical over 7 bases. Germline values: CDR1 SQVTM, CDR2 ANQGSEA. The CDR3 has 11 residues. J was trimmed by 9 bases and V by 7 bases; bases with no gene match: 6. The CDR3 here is CSGHEGAEQFF. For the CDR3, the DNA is TGCAGCGGGCACGAGGGGGCTGAGCAGTTCTTC.

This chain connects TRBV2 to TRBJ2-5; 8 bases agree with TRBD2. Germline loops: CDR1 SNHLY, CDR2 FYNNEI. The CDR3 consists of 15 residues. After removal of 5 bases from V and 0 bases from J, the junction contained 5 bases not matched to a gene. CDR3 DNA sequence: TGTGCCAGCAGTTATACTAGCGGAGACCAAGAGACCCAGTACTTC. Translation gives CASSYTSGDQETQYF.

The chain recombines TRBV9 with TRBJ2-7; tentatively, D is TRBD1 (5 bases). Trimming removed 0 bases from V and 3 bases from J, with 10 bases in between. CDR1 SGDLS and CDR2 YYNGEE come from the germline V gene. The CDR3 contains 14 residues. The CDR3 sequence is CASSVAPRDYEQYF. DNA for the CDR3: TGTGCCAGCAGCGTAGCTCCCAGGGACTACGAGCAGTACTTC.

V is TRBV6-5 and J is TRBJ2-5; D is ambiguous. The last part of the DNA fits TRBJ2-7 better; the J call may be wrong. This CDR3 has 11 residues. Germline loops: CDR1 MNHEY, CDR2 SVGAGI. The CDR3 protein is CASSYVNEQYF. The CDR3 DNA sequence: TGTGCCAGCAGTTACGTAAACGAGCAGTACTTC.

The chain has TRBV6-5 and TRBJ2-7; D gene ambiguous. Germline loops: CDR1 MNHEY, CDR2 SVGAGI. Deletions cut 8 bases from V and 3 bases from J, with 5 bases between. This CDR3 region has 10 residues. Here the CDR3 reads CASGHYEQYF. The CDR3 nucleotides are TGTGCCAGCGGGCACTACGAGCAGTACTTC.

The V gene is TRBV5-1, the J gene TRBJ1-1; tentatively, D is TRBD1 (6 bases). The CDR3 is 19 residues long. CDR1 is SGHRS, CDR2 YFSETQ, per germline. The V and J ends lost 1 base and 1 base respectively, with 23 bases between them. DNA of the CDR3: TGCGCCAGCAGCTTGAGTGGGGAAACAGGGAAACCCCCGAACACTGAAGCTTTCTTT. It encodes CASSLSGETGKPPNTEAFF.

This CDR3 is CASSPGTGSEQYF. The CDR3 DNA sequence: TGTGCCAGCAGCCCTGGGACAGGGAGTGAGCAGTACTTC. The chain employs TRBV7-2 and TRBJ2-7; 9 bases align to TRBD1. The CDR3 contains 13 residues. V shed 5 bases, J shed 7 bases, and the junction held 6 bases outside the gene matches. CDR1 and CDR2 (germline): SGHTA, FQGNSA.

The DNA of the CDR3 is TGTGCCATCAGTGAGTCGCATACAGGGTACAATCAGCCCCAGCATTTT. This codes for CAISESHTGYNQPQHF. The gene calls are TRBV10-3 and TRBJ1-5; maybe TRBD1 (6 bases). V gave up 0 bases and J gave up 3 bases, with 12 bases separating them. The CDR3 contains 16 residues. Germline lookup yields CDR1 ENHRY and CDR2 SYGVKD.

The CDR3 nucleotides are TGTGCCAGTAGTACTAGGACAGCCACTGAAGCTTTCTTT. Protein sequence: CASSTRTATEAFF. The rearrangement links TRBV19 to TRBJ1-1, with D perhaps matching TRBD1 (6 bases). Trimming took 4 bases from V and 4 from J, leaving 10 bases between them. Germline V gives CDR1 LNHDA, CDR2 SQIVND (reference sequence). CDR3 length: 13 amino acids.

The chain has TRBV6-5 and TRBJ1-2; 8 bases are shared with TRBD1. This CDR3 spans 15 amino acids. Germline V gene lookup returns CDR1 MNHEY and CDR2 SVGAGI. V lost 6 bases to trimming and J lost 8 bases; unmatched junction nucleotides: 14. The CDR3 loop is CASSEDRANWGGYTF. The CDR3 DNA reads TGTGCCAGCAGCGAGGACAGGGCAAATTGGGGGGGCTACACCTTC.

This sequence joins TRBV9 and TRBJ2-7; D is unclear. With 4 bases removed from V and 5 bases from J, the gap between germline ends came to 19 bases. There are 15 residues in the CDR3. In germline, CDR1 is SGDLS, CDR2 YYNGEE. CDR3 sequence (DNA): TGTGCCAGCAGCCCACGGTCCTTTTTCCAGGACGAGCAGTACTTC. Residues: CASSPRSFFQDEQYF.

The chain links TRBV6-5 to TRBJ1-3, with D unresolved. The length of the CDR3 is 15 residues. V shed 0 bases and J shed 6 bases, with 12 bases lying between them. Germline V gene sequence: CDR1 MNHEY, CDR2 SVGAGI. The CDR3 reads CASSYSGRKENTIYF. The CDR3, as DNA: TGTGCCAGCAGTTACTCGGGCAGGAAGGAAAACACCATATATTTT.